This T cell receptor (beta chain) was sequenced during a study of Ad26.COV2.S vaccination and SARS-CoV-2 variants. The data were produced by immunoSEQ multiplex PCR, yet TCRdb's version contains in-frame clones alone and is incomplete. In the table there are hundreds of thousands of clones, 88% of which are singletons. Germline assignment: CDR1 MGHDK and CDR2 SYGVNS. The CDR3 sequence is 13 residues long. V shed 2 bases and J shed 6 bases, with 10 bases lying between them. The treatment: roughly 18 received Ad26.COV2.S at low or high dose, single or two shots; several received placebo; per-sample allocation not given. Collection of the samples took place on day 63 after the first injection of vaccine or placebo. Vaccination used an Ad26 vector expressing Wuhan-strain SARS-CoV-2 spike.

This clonotype was obtained from a person aged 18-60 years who received the Ad26.COV2.S COVID-19 vaccine or a placebo. The rearrangement uses TRBV25-1 and TRBJ1-2; unclear D gene. The source was peripheral blood, collected in a trial of Ad26.COV2.S vaccine versus placebo. The CDR3 DNA reads as TGTGCCAGCAGTGAAACCCCCCCTAATGGCTACACCTTC. Its translation: CASSETPPNGYTF.